The sequence of this TCR beta chain was determined in a study of blood T cell repertoires in COVID-19. The germline V gene has CDR1 SGHKS and CDR2 YYEKEE (reference sequence). With 2 bases removed from V and 5 bases from J, the gap between germline ends came to 17 bases. This CDR3 region has 15 residues. Original data processing: Reference gene primer amplification yielded estimated nucleated cell counts. TCRdb's table, derived via immunoSEQ multiplex PCR, lists solely in-frame clones and lacks some. For V, J and clone size, that table is used; D and trimming come from the DNA. The table has approximately 200,000 clones, roughly 82% seen once.

The receptor was derived from a woman aged 30 to 39 with acute or convalescent COVID-19. The genes are TRBV5-5 and TRBJ2-7; D possibly corresponds to TRBD2 (5 bases). Sequencing used peripheral blood. DNA for the CDR3: TGTGCCAGCAGCTTTTTGTTTCGGGGTTTGGACGAGCAGTACTTC. Translated: CASSFLFRGLDEQYF.